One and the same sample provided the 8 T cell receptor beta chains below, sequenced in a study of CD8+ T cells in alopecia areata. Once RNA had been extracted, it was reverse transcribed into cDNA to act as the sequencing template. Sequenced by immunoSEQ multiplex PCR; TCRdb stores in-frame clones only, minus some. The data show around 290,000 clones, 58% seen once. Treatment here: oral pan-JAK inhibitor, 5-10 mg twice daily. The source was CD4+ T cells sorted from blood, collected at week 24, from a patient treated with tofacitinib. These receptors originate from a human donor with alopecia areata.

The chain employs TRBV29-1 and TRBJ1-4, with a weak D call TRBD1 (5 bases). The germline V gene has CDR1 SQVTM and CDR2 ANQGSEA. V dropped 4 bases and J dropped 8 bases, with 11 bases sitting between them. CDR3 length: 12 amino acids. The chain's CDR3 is CSVAGTGEKLFF. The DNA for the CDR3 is TGCAGCGTTGCGGGGACGGGAGAAAAACTGTTTTTT.

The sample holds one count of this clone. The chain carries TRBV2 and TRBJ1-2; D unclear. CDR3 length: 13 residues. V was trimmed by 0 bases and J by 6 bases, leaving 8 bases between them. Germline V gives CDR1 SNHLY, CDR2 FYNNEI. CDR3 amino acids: CASSEAKVDGYTF. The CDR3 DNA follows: TGTGCCAGCAGTGAAGCGAAAGTTGATGGCTACACCTTC. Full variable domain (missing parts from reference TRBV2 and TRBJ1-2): EPEVTQTPSHQVTQMGQEVILRCVPISNHLYFYWYRQILGQKVEFLVSFYNNEISEKSEIFDDQFSVERPDGSNFTLKIRSTKLEDSAMYFCASSEAKVDGYTFGSGTRLTVV.

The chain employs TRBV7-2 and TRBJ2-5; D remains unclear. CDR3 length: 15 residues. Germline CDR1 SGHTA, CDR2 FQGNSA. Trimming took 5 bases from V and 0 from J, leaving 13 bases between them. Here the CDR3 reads CASSLRRGYQETQYF. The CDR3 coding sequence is TGTGCCAGCAGCCTTAGACGCGGCTACCAAGAGACCCAGTACTTC.

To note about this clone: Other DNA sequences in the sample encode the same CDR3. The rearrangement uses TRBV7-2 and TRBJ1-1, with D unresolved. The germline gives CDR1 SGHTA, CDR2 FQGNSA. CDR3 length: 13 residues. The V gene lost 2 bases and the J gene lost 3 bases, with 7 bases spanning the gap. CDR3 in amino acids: CASSLRTDTEAFF. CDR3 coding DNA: TGTGCCAGCAGCTTAAGGACGGACACTGAAGCTTTCTTT.

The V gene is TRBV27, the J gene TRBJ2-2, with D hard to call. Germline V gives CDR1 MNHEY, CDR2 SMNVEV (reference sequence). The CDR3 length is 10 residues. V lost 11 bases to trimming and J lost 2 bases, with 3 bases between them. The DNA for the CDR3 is TGTGCCTTTAACACCGGGGAGCTGTTTTTT. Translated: CAFNTGELFF.

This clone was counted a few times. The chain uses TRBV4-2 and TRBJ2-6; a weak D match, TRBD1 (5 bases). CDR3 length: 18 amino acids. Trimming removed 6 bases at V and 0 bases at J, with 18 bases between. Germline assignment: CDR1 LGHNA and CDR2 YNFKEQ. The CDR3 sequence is CASSPRILGASGANVLTF. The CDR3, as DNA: TGTGCCAGCAGTCCAAGAATTCTAGGGGCCTCTGGGGCCAACGTCCTGACTTTC.

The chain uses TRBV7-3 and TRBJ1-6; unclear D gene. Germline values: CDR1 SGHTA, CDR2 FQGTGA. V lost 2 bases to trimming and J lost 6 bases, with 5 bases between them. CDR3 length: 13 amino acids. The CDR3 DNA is TGTGCCAGCAGCTTAGGCAGTAATTCACCCCTCCACTTT. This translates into CASSLGSNSPLHF.

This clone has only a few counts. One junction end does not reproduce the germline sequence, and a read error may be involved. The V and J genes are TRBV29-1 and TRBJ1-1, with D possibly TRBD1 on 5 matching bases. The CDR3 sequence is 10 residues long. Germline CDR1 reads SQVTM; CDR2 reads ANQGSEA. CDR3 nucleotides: TGCAGCTCTTCCGGTGACCCCGACAGCTTT. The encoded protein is CSSSGDPDSF.